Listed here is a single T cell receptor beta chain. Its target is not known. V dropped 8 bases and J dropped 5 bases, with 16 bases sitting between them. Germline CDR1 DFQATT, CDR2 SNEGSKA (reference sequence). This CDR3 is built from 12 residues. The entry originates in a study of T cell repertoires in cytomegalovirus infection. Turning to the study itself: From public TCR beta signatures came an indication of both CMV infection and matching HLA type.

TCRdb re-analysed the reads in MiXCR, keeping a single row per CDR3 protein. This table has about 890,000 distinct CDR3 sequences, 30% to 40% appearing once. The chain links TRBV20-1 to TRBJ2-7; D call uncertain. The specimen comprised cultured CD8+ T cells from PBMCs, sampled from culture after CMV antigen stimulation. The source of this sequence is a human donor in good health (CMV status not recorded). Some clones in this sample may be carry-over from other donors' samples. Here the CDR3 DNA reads TGCAGTCTTCTAGGACGGGCCCACGAGCAGTACGTC. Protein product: CSLLGRAHEQYV.